The TCR beta chain under discussion was sequenced for a study of Ad26.COV2.S vaccination and SARS-CoV-2 variants. The CDR3 sequence is 17 residues long. Trimming pared 3 bases from V and 3 bases from J, leaving 20 bases between. Germline CDR1 MGHDK, CDR2 SYGVNS. The assay was immunoSEQ multiplex PCR, and TCRdb's table has in-frame clones only and misses some. The data contain 430,000 or so clones, 80% to 90% of them singletons. The treatment was: roughly 18 received Ad26.COV2.S at low or high dose, single or two shots; about 5 received placebo; per-sample allocation not given. Specimens were obtained on day 63 following the first vaccine or placebo injection.

The sample consisted of peripheral blood, taken in a trial of Ad26.COV2.S vaccine versus placebo. This TCR derives from a person between 18 and 59 years old who received the Ad26.COV2.S COVID-19 vaccine or a placebo. This chain links TRBV25-1 with TRBJ1-1; no clear D. The DNA of the CDR3 is TGTGCCAGCAGTGATGAGATAGACACGCGGGCGGACACTGAAGCTTTCTTT. Amino acid sequence: CASSDEIDTRADTEAFF.